This entry is about one T cell receptor beta chain. What antigen it recognizes has not been identified. No base quality values were provided; no much bigger clone lies one nucleotide off. The data originate from a study of shared clonotypes between healthy human individuals (dated by TCRdb to 2018 to 2021). Context from the whole study: A few men and two women, aged 18 to 49 years, made up the cohort. For each donor, CD4 naive and CD4 memory were each given three plates, CD8 naive was given two plates, and CD8 memory was given one plate. The study deeply sequenced blood TCR repertoires of five healthy adults to estimate repertoire size and the extent of clonotype sharing between individuals. To increase sequencing depth and limit assay-specific biases, TCR repertoire library preparation and sequencing were carried out by different laboratories using diverse techniques. Between about 0.8 and 8.9 billion PBMCs per donor were obtained by leukapheresis.

TCR CDR3 regions were amplified from genomic DNA by multiplex PCR using the deep immunoSEQ assay. Extracted genomic DNA from each cell subset was spread evenly across all wells of several immunoSEQ 96-well plates, with each plate serving as a replicate. For sorted subsets, roughly 200 ng of genomic DNA, equivalent to 30,000 or so T cell genomes, went into each replicate PCR. The purified libraries were quantified using a Qubit 3.0 fluorometer, sized with a Bioanalyzer 2100, and then quantified again using the KAPA Library Quantification kit. A separate single-read 150-cycle Illumina NextSeq 550 flow cell was used to sequence each immunoSEQ 96-well plate. The authors' analysis ran thus. Because the immunoSEQ output included only junctional sequences and no quality scores, the filtering could not be the same as the filtering used for full-length reads. To assign V/J genes and CDR3, sequences were annotated using PyIR, a Python wrapper for IgBLAST v1.9, with IMGT germline references. Reads with weak V/J assignments (E-value above 1e-6), missing CDR3, stop codons, out-of-frame junctions, or ambiguous translated residues were removed. V3J clonotypes were defined by identical inferred V gene, J gene, and CDR3 amino acid sequence. The percentage overlap between two repertoires was calculated by dividing the number of shared unique clonotypes by the size of the smaller repertoire. Three approaches were used to assess repertoire richness: RTK rarefaction, the Chao1 estimator, and Recon v2.1 estimates of unobserved clonotypes. Generation probabilities were computed with OLGA for all TCRbeta clonotypes obtained by the gDNA method from several donors. As stored in TCRdb, this immuneACCESS dataset retains in-frame rearrangements with V and J assigned. A fraction of the clones does not appear; measured against another copy, unresolved V genes explain less than half of the discrepancy, and the remainder lacks a known reason. D and trimming come from the DNA, and the V and J calls and clone size come from that table. Present in this sample are under 2,500,000 clones, nearly 97% of which were seen just once. The ten largest clones represent 0.13% of the sample.

CDR1 and CDR2 were assigned from the germline V gene as SGHDT and YYEEEE. For this chain, trimming is 1 base at the V end and 6 bases at the J end, and the number of junction bases without a gene match is 6. The cysteine opens and the phenylalanine closes a CDR3 of 15 amino acids. Just CDR3 DNA is preserved here, 45 bases in frame from base 1. Study-wide findings and limitations: Even with the large sequencing depth, rarefaction of the sorted-subset datasets indicated that sequencing was incomplete. Naive subsets generally had larger estimated clonotype richness than memory subsets. Sampling was limited to blood, and TCR repertoires in tissue likely differ from TCR repertoires in blood. Clonotypes shared by all four sorted-subset donors showed higher generation probabilities than non-shared clonotypes. The small number of donors limited the genetic and exposure-history diversity represented. Across several donors, approximately 5% of naive CD4, 3.5% of naive CD8, 2.3% of memory CD4, and around 0.4% of memory CD8 clonotypes were shared. Pairwise subsampling indicated that sequencing depth was expected to affect the degree of clonotype sharing among donors.

The donors were healthy, HIV-negative adults with no recently reported acute infections or vaccinations. Only Caucasian adults living in Nashville, Tennessee, USA were represented among the donors. CD4+ T cells were enriched through magnetic negative selection, after which naive cells were positively selected on CD45RA and the remaining negative fraction served as the memory subset. Blood was obtained by leukapheresis, after which PBMCs were separated by Ficoll-Histopaque density gradient centrifugation and cryopreserved in liquid nitrogen vapor phase. Purity and quantity of every magnetically sorted T cell population were checked by analytical flow cytometry. Genomic DNA was isolated from each sorted fraction and quantified by UV absorbance on a Nanodrop 2000c.

The sequence was obtained from a man aged 18-30 years in good health. Here the chain combines TRBV5-6 and TRBJ1-2; 10 of the junction bases match TRBD1. The sample consisted of naive CD4+ T cells sorted from blood. Sample cell subset or site, as interpreted from the label and publication: CD45RA+ positively selected. In nucleotides, the sequence is TGTGCCAGCAGCTTGTACCGGGACAGGGGCAATGGCTACACCTTC. It translates as CASSLYRDRGNGYTF.